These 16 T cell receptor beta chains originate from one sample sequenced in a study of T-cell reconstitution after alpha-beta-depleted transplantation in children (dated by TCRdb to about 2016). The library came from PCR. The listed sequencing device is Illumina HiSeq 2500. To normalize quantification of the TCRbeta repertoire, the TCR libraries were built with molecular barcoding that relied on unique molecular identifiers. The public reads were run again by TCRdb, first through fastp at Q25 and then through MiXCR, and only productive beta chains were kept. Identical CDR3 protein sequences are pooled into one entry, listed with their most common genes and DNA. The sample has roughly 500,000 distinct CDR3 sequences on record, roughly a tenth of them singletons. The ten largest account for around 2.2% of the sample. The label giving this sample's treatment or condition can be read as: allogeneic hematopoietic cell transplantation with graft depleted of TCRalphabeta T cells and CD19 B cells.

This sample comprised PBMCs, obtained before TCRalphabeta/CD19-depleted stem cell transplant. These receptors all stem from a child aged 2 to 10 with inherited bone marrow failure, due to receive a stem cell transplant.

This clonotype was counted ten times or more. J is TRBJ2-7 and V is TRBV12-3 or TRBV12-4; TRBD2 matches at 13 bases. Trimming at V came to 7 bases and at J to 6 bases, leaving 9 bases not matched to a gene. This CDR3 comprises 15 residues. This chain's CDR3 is CASTTWTSGSGEQYF. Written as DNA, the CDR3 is TGTGCCAGCACTACGTGGACTAGCGGGAGCGGCGAGCAGTACTTC.

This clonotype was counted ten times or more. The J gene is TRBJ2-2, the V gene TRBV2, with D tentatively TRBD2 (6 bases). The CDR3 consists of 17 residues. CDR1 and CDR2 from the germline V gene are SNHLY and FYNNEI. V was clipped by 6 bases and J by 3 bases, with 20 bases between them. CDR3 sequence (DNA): TGTGCCAGCAGAACCAGTTGGGCGGGACTTTACACCGGGGAGCTGTTTTTT. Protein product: CASRTSWAGLYTGELFF.

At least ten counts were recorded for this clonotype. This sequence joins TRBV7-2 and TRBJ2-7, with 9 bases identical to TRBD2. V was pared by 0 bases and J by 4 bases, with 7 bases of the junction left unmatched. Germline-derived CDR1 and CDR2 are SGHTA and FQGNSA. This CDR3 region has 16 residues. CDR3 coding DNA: TGTGCCAGCAGCTTAGCTCAAGCGGGAGGCCGATACGAGCAGTACTTC. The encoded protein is CASSLAQAGGRYEQYF.

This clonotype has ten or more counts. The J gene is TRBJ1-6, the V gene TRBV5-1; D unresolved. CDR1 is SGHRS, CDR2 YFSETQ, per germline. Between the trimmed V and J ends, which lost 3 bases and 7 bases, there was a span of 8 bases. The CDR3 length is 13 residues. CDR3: CASSSEGNSPLHF. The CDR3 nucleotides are TGCGCCAGCAGCTCGGAAGGGAATTCACCCCTCCACTTT.

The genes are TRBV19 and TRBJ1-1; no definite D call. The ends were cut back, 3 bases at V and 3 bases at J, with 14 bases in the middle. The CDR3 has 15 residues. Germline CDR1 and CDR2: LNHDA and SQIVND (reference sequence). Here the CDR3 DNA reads TGTGCCAGTAGTATTACTCCGGCCTATTACACTGAAGCTTTCTTT. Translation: CASSITPAYYTEAFF. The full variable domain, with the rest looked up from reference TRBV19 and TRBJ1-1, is DGGITQSPKYLFRKEGQNVTLSCEQNLNHDAMYWYRQDPGQGLRLIYYSQIVNDFQKGDIAEGYSVSREKKESFPLTVTSAQKNPTAFYLCASSITPAYYTEAFFGQGTRLTVV.

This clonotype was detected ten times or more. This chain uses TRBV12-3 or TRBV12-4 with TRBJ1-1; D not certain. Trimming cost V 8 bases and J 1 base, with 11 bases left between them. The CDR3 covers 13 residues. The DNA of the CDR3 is TGTGCCAGCGAGCCCCGGCCGAACACTGAAGCTTTCTTT. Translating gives CASEPRPNTEAFF.

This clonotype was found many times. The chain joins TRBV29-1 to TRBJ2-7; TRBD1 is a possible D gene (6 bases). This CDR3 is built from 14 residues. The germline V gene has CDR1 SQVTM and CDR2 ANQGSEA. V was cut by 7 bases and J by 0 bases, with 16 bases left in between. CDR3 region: CSAPRTAFSYEQYF. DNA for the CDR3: TGCAGCGCCCCCCGGACAGCCTTCTCCTACGAGCAGTACTTC.

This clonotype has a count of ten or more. Written as DNA, the CDR3 is TGTGCCAGCAGTTTGGGGGGCCACGAGCAGTACTTC. Translated, it gives CASSLGGHEQYF. The V and J genes are TRBV12-3 or TRBV12-4 and TRBJ2-7; D tentatively reads TRBD1 or TRBD2 (6 bases each). This CDR3 is built from 12 residues. V was cut by 3 bases and J by 5 bases, with 8 bases left in between.

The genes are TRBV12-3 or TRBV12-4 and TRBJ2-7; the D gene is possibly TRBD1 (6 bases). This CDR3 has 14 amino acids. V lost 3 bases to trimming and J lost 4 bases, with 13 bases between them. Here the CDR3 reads CASSFRTVRYEQYF. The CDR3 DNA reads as TGTGCCAGCAGTTTTAGGACAGTCCGGTACGAGCAGTACTTC.

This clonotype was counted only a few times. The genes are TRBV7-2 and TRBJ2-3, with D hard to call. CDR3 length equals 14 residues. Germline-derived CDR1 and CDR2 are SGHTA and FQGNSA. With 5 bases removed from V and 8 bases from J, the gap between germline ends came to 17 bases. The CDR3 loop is CASSSSAKSGTQYF. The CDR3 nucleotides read TGTGCCAGCAGCAGCTCAGCGAAATCGGGTACGCAGTATTTT.

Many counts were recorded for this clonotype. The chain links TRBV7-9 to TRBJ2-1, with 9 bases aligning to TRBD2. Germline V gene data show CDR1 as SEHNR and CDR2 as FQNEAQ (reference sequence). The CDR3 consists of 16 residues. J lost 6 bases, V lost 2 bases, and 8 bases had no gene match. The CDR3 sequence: CASSLLTLAGPNEQFF. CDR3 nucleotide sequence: TGTGCCAGCAGCTTATTGACCCTAGCGGGACCCAATGAGCAGTTCTTC.

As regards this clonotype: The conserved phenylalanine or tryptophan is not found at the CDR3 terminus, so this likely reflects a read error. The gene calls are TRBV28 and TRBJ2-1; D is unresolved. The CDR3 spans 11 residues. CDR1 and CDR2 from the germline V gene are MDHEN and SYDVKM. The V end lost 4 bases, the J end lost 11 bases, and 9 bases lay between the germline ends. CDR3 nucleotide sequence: TGTGCCAGCAGTTCCCCCGGACAGCAGTTCTGC. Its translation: CASSSPGQQFC.

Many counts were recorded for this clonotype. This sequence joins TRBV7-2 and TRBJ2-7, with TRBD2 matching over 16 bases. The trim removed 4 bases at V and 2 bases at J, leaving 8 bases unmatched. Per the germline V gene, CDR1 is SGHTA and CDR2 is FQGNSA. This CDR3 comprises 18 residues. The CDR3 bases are TGTGCCAGCAGCTATGTGACCGGGACTAGCGGGAGGGCCTACGAGCAGTACTTC. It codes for CASSYVTGTSGRAYEQYF.

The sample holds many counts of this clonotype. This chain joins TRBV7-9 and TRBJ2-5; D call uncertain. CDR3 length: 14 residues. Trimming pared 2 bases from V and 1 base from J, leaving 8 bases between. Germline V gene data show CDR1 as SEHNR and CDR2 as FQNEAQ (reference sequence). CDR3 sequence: CASSLKDRQETQYF. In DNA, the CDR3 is TGTGCCAGCAGCTTAAAGGACCGCCAAGAGACCCAGTACTTC.

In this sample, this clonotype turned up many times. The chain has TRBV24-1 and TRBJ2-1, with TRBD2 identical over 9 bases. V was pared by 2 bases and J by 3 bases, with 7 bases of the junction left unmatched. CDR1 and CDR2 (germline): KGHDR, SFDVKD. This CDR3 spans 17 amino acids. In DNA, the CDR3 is TGTGCCACCAGTGATTGGACTAGCGATCAGAGCTACAATGAGCAGTTCTTC. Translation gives CATSDWTSDQSYNEQFF.

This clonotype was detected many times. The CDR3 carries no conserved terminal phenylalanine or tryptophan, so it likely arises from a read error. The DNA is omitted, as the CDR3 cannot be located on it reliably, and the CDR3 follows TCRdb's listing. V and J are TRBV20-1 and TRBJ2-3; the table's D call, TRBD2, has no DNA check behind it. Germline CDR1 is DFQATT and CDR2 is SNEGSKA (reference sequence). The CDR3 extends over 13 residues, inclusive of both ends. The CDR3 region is CSARDGVAGGFIL.